The 23 T cell receptor beta chains below come from one sample, sequenced in a study of cytomegalovirus exposure and HLA in healthy donors (dated by TCRdb to about 2017). Receptors were amplified or captured by the immunoSEQ multiplex PCR assay. The multiplex PCR relied on a mix of 60 forward primers for TCR Vbeta segments and 13 reverse primers for TCR Jbeta segments. TCRdb obtained this table from immuneACCESS and retained in-frame rearrangements with V and J assigned. These tables miss some clones; where compared with another copy, unresolved V genes account for less than half of the shortfall, and the remainder is unexplained. This sample is represented by about 200,000 clones; 75% to 90% of them were singletons. Around 1.4% of the sample is taken by the ten largest. The sample was PBMCs. Every receptor here comes from a man aged 30 to 39 in good health and CMV-seronegative.

Remarks on this clone: The junction differs from germline at one of its ends, possibly a read error. The V and J genes are TRBV11-2 and TRBJ2-5, with a weak D call TRBD1 (6 bases). This CDR3 is 15 amino acids long. Germline CDR1 is SGHAT and CDR2 is FQNNGV. The chain's CDR3 is CASSPQGGRQETRYF. The DNA for the CDR3 is TGTGCCAGCAGCCCTCAAGGGGGAAGGCAAGAGACCCGGTACTTC.

The chain carries TRBV4-3 and TRBJ1-2; D might be TRBD1 (6 bases). The CDR3 totals 15 residues. The V gene lost 4 bases and the J gene lost 0 bases, with 12 bases spanning the gap. Germline CDR1 reads LGHNA; CDR2 reads YSLEER. The CDR3 bases are TGCGCCAGCAGCCGCCTACAGGGAGCTAACTATGGCTACACCTTC. It specifies CASSRLQGANYGYTF.

The chain has TRBV14 and TRBJ2-1; 7 positions agree with TRBD1. J gave up 9 bases and V 2 bases, and 7 bases lay outside the gene matches. The length of the CDR3 is 14 residues. In germline, CDR1 is SGHDN, CDR2 FVKESK. In DNA form, the CDR3 reads TGTGCCAGCAGCCAATCTTACAGGGGAAGTGAGCAGTTCTTC. Translating it yields CASSQSYRGSEQFF.

Remarks on this clone: This CDR3 is also generated by other DNA sequences in the sample. The chain uses TRBV27 and TRBJ2-3; D is uncertain. Trimming shortened V by 5 bases and J by 0 bases, and 6 bases separated the two germline ends. CDR3 length: 13 amino acids. Germline assignment: CDR1 MNHEY and CDR2 SMNVEV (reference sequence). The CDR3 nucleotides are TGTGCCAGCAGTGCCTACAGCACAGATACGCAGTATTTT. This sequence encodes CASSAYSTDTQYF.

The chain joins TRBV7-9 to TRBJ2-3, with 7 bases identical to TRBD2. From germline, CDR1 is SEHNR and CDR2 FQNEAQ (reference sequence). Unmatched junction bases numbered 14, after V lost 5 bases and J lost 3 bases. The CDR3 is made up of 17 amino acids. Here the CDR3 DNA reads TGTGCCAGCAGCCCCCCTAGCGGTAGGGGCAGGACAGATACGCAGTATTTT. This sequence encodes CASSPPSGRGRTDTQYF.

CDR3 protein: CASSPAGLAGDEQFF. CDR3 bases: TGTGCCAGCAGCCCGGCTGGACTAGCGGGAGATGAGCAGTTCTTC. The chain uses TRBV5-4 and TRBJ2-1, with 13 bases lining up with TRBD2. CDR3 length equals 15 residues. The V and J ends lost 4 bases and 8 bases, in that order; junction bases with no gene match: 6. Per the germline V gene, CDR1 is SGHNT and CDR2 is YYREEE (reference sequence).

J is TRBJ2-7 and V is TRBV5-1, with 8 positions matching TRBD1. This CDR3 is built from 15 residues. V was clipped by 5 bases and J by 4 bases; unmatched bases: 11. Germline V gene data show CDR1 as SGHRS and CDR2 as YFSETQ. CDR3 region: CASRTATGDQYEQYF. DNA of the CDR3: TGCGCCAGCAGAACCGCGACAGGGGACCAATACGAGCAGTACTTC.

The rearrangement uses TRBV6-5 and TRBJ1-6; D not certain. Deletions cut 7 bases from V and 9 bases from J, with 19 bases between. CDR1 and CDR2 (germline): MNHEY, SVGAGI. CDR3 size: 15 residues. CDR3 amino acids: CASKPLEERISPLHF. For the CDR3, the DNA is TGTGCCAGCAAACCTCTCGAGGAGAGAATTTCACCCCTCCACTTT.

V and J are TRBV28 and TRBJ1-5; D gene uncertain. The germline V gene encodes CDR1 MDHEN and CDR2 SYDVKM. The CDR3 runs 15 residues. V gave up 6 bases and J gave up 0 bases, with 12 bases separating them. The CDR3 is CASSLILNSNQPQHF. The DNA for the CDR3 is TGTGCCAGCAGCCTAATCTTGAATAGCAATCAGCCCCAGCATTTT.

This clone appeared a single time. V usage is TRBV9 and J usage is TRBJ2-2; D is perhaps TRBD1 (6 bases). V was pared by 0 bases and J by 4 bases, with 16 bases between. The CDR3 length is 17 residues. Germline CDR1 and CDR2: SGDLS and YYNGEE. The CDR3 region is CASSVEQGAFGTGELFF. The CDR3 nucleotides are TGTGCCAGCAGCGTAGAACAGGGAGCTTTCGGCACCGGGGAGCTGTTTTTT.

Notes on this clone: Its ends do not fully match the called genes, so a read error is possible. The chain is built from TRBV7-6 and TRBJ2-3; 7 bases line up with TRBD2. From germline, CDR1 is SGHVS and CDR2 FNYEAQ. This CDR3 spans 16 amino acids. The CDR3 reads CASSLGPSGNTDAQYF. The CDR3 nucleotides are TGTGCCAGCAGCTTAGGGCCTAGCGGTAACACAGATGCGCAGTATTTT.

The gene calls are TRBV9 and TRBJ2-5, with 7 bases that match TRBD1. The J call may not be correct, given that the DNA end is closer to TRBJ2-7. The CDR3 consists of 15 residues. Germline V CDR1 and CDR2: SGDLS, YYNGEE. CDR3: CASSPSGTADYEQYF. The CDR3 nucleotides are TGTGCCAGCAGCCCTTCCGGGACAGCGGACTACGAGCAGTACTTC.

The J gene is TRBJ2-1, the V gene TRBV4-1, with TRBD1 matching over 8 bases. V gave up 4 bases and J gave up 4 bases; unmatched junction bases: 12. The germline V gene has CDR1 MGHRA and CDR2 YSYEKL. This CDR3 comprises 17 residues. This CDR3 is CASSPYPDRDVYNEQFF. CDR3 in DNA: TGCGCCAGCAGCCCATACCCGGACAGGGATGTATACAATGAGCAGTTCTTC.

The V and J genes are TRBV18 and TRBJ2-1, with 9 bases lining up with TRBD2. Germline CDR1 and CDR2: KGHSH and LQKENI. The CDR3 has 18 residues. The J segment lost 2 bases and the V segment lost 2 bases, leaving 10 bases of the junction unmatched. The CDR3 region has the DNA TGTGCCAGCTCACCATGGGACAGAAGCGGGGGGACCTACAATGAGCAGTTCTTC. Translation: CASSPWDRSGGTYNEQFF.

V is TRBV30 and J is TRBJ1-2; D gene uncertain. The CDR3 is 12 residues long. Germline values: CDR1 GTSNPN, CDR2 SVGIG (reference sequence). Trimming removed 5 bases at V and 4 bases at J, with 11 bases between. The CDR3 is CAWSGSGYGYTF. CDR3 in DNA: TGTGCCTGGTCGGGGAGCGGCTATGGCTACACCTTC.

In the case of this clone: An end of the junction does not agree with germline; a read error may underlie this. Other DNA sequences from this sample encode an identical CDR3 as well. This chain links TRBV27 with TRBJ1-1; 7 bases are a match to TRBD1. The germline gives CDR1 MNHEY, CDR2 SMNVEV (reference sequence). This CDR3 contains 12 residues. The CDR3 nucleotides read TGTGCCAGCAGAGGACAGGAGGTTGAAGCCTTCTTT. It encodes CASRGQEVEAFF.

This sequence joins TRBV19 and TRBJ2-1; 9 bases fit TRBD2. This CDR3 contains 20 residues. The germline V gene has CDR1 LNHDA and CDR2 SQIVND (reference sequence). V shed 9 bases, J shed 5 bases, and the junction held 26 bases outside the gene matches. The CDR3 is CASAKRTGLAGNFRNNEQFF. CDR3 nucleotide sequence: TGTGCCAGCGCGAAGAGAACGGGTCTAGCGGGAAATTTTAGAAACAATGAGCAGTTCTTC. The full variable domain, completed using reference TRBV19 and TRBJ2-1, is DGGITQSPKYLFRKEGQNVTLSCEQNLNHDAMYWYRQDPGQGLRLIYYSQIVNDFQKGDIAEGYSVSREKKESFPLTVTSAQKNPTAFYLCASAKRTGLAGNFRNNEQFFGPGTRLTVL.

This chain joins TRBV6-6 and TRBJ1-5; D perhaps matches TRBD1 (6 bases). V lost 5 bases, J lost 7 bases, and 21 bases lay in between. The CDR3 runs to 16 residues. Germline V gene sequence: CDR1 MNHNY, CDR2 SVGAGI (reference sequence). CDR3 in amino acids: CASSPRTVSEGQPQHF. CDR3 in DNA: TGTGCCAGCAGTCCCAGGACAGTGAGCGAAGGGCAGCCCCAGCATTTT.

The chain employs TRBV28 and TRBJ1-5; 7 nucleotides match TRBD1. Trimming cost V 3 bases and J 11 bases; bases outside gene matches: 16. The CDR3 has 16 residues. Germline assignment: CDR1 MDHEN and CDR2 SYDVKM. The CDR3: CASSLWGQYQPGAQHF. The CDR3 nucleotides read TGTGCCAGCAGTTTGTGGGGACAGTACCAACCAGGGGCCCAGCATTTT.

The V gene is TRBV11-2, the J gene TRBJ1-2, with D tentatively TRBD1 (5 bases). V was shortened by 1 base and J by 6 bases, with 9 bases between the two germline ends. CDR1 is SGHAT and CDR2 is FQNNGV in the germline V gene. The CDR3 extends over 13 amino acids. This CDR3 is CASSLGGADGYTF. The CDR3 nucleotides are TGTGCCAGCAGCTTAGGTGGGGCAGATGGCTACACCTTC.

This rearrangement joins TRBV19 to TRBJ1-1; perhaps TRBD1 as D (6 bases). V was pared by 4 bases and J by 0 bases, with 12 bases between. Germline V gives CDR1 LNHDA, CDR2 SQIVND (reference sequence). The CDR3 covers 15 residues. The CDR3 DNA sequence: TGTGCCAGTAGTAAACAGGGAACCATGAACACTGAAGCTTTCTTT. Protein sequence: CASSKQGTMNTEAFF.

The chain couples TRBV28 to TRBJ2-1, with 13 bases identical to TRBD2. V was clipped by 4 bases and J by 8 bases; unmatched bases: 8. This CDR3 comprises 16 residues. From germline, CDR1 is MDHEN and CDR2 SYDVKM. CDR3 DNA: TGTGCCAGCAGTTCCCCTACTAGCGGGGGGGCCGATGAGCAGTTCTTC. Translating gives CASSSPTSGGADEQFF. The full variable domain, its missing parts supplied by reference TRBV28 and TRBJ2-1, is DVKVTQSSRYLVKRTGEKVFLECVQDMDHENMFWYRQDPGLGLRLIYFSYDVKMKEKGDIPEGYSVSREKKERFSLILESASTNQTSMYLCASSSPTSGGADEQFFGPGTRLTVL.

The chain employs TRBV7-8 and TRBJ2-3; D might be TRBD2 (6 bases). V lost 7 bases and J 1 base, leaving 18 bases between the germline ends. CDR1 is SGHVS and CDR2 is FQNEAQ in the germline V gene. This CDR3 comprises 16 residues. CDR3 protein: CASIPSGGIRTDTQYF. The CDR3 DNA follows: TGTGCCAGCATCCCCTCGGGCGGGATCCGCACAGATACGCAGTATTTT.